Sequencing of this T cell receptor beta chain was carried out in a study of neurological immune-mediated disorders. The study's findings and limits: Subjects shared no identical expanded-clone CDR3 amino acid sequences, suggesting private TCR-beta repertoires in all groups.

Volunteers at a blood bank in Maryland, USA, were the healthy controls. Libraries used 2 million unsorted PBMCs kept frozen in RNAlater. By 5'RACE with 10-nucleotide random UMIs, the cDNA was made. TCRdb reanalysed the 5' RACE reads using MiXCR and keeps one entry per CDR3 protein. This sample has about 30,000 distinct CDR3 sequences, with 15% found just once. The CDR3 contains 16 residues. Per the germline V gene, CDR1 is SGHDT and CDR2 is YYEEEE. Trimming took off 5 bases at V and 3 bases at J, with 19 bases between the two ends. This clonotype was seen repeatedly, ten times or more. The antigen is unknown.

The material sequenced was PBMCs. The sequence was obtained from a man aged 70 or older in good health. The chain joins TRBV5-6 to TRBJ2-3; D unclear. The CDR3 protein is CASSLVWKATTDTQYF. The CDR3 DNA is TGTGCCAGCAGTCTGGTATGGAAAGCAACGACAGATACGCAGTATTTT.